The rows below give T cell receptor beta chains drawn from one sample of a study of human T cells and chemical hapten exposure. MiXCR, run by TCRdb on the RACE reads, gives a single entry per CDR3 protein. The sample contains about 340,000 distinct CDR3 sequences, around 6.9% of which appear only once. Specimen: whole blood, collected in connection with sensitization to the hapten diphenylcyclopropenone (DPC). The receptors shown here come from a woman aged 18-29 years with alopecia areata. Some clones in this sample may be carry-over from other donors' samples. Each CDR3 is given with its conserved first and last residue. D genes are given only for firm matches. Rows give clone size only sometimes, using once, few, many, or a class for an expanded clone.

V: TRBV4-2; D: NA; J: TRBJ2-7; size: many; CDR3: CASSQESSLSFSSYEQYF; DNA: TGTGCCAGCAGCCAAGAGTCCTCGCTAAGCTTTAGCTCCTACGAGCAGTACTTC
V: TRBV6-6; D: NA; J: TRBJ2-6; size: many; CDR3: CASRKGEANVLTF; DNA: TGTGCCAGCAGGAAGGGGGAGGCCAACGTCCTGACTTTC
V: TRBV12-3/TRBV12-4; D: NA; J: TRBJ1-5; size: few; CDR3: CASSLEPSLGPQHF; DNA: TGTGCCAGCAGTTTAGAACCCTCACTGGGGCCCCAGCATTTT
V: TRBV20-1; D: NA; J: TRBJ2-7; size: NA; CDR3: CSARDLASTGQYF; DNA: TGCAGTGCTAGAGATCTCGCTTCGACGGGGCAGTACTTC
V: TRBV20-1; D: TRBD1; J: TRBJ1-1; size: NA; CDR3: CSARLIKGASRGF; DNA: TGCAGTGCTAGACTCATCAAGGGGGCGTCTCGCGGATTT
V: TRBV7-2; D: NA; J: TRBJ2-3; size: many; CDR3: CASSLGSRGASDTQYF; DNA: TGTGCCAGCAGCTTAGGTTCCAGGGGAGCATCAGATACGCAGTATTTT
V: TRBV6-5; D: TRBD1; J: TRBJ1-6; size: NA; CDR3: CASSFRQGLNSPLHF; DNA: TGTGCCAGCAGTTTTCGACAGGGCCTTAATTCACCCCTCCACTTT
V: TRBV5-6; D: NA; J: TRBJ2-5; size: many; CDR3: CASSLEAGFRGETQYF; DNA: TGTGCCAGCAGCTTGGAGGCGGGGTTCAGGGGAGAGACCCAGTACTTC
V: TRBV29-1; D: NA; J: TRBJ1-5; size: many; CDR3: CSVGVSGPNQPQHF; DNA: TGCAGCGTTGGAGTATCTGGTCCCAATCAGCCCCAGCATTTT
V: TRBV28; D: NA; J: TRBJ2-4; size: many; CDR3: CASSLYALAKNIQYF; DNA: TGTGCCAGCAGTTTATATGCGTTAGCCAAAAACATTCAGTACTTC